The 29 T cell receptor beta chains reported below all come from one sample, sequenced in a study of somatic mutations in cytotoxic T cells in rheumatoid arthritis. Assay used: immunoSEQ multiplex PCR; TCRdb lists only in-frame clones, some missing. The repertoire holds 15,000 to 20,000 clones, 74% seen once, with 5.3% in the top ten. The source material was CD8+ T cells sorted from blood. Source of these receptors: a man aged 55-75 years in good health.

The gene calls are TRBV9 and TRBJ2-1; D might be TRBD1 (5 bases). Trimming pared 4 bases from V and 9 bases from J, leaving 11 bases between. The CDR3 loop spans 12 amino acids. Germline V CDR1 and CDR2: SGDLS, YYNGEE. CDR3 DNA sequence: TGTGCCAGCAGCCCCCTAGGGGCTGAGCAGTTCTTC. Residues: CASSPLGAEQFF.

This clone was picked up one time. The chain uses TRBV4-2 and TRBJ1-1; D is unclear. The germline gives CDR1 LGHNA, CDR2 YNFKEQ. The CDR3 runs to 13 residues. Trimming left V 4 bases short and J 1 base short, with 7 bases between. As DNA, the CDR3 is TGTGCCAGCAGCCCGACGGGGAACACTGAAGCTTTCTTT. It codes for CASSPTGNTEAFF.

This chain connects TRBV9 to TRBJ2-7; weak D call: TRBD1 (5 bases). Trimming took off 3 bases at V and 0 bases at J, with 22 bases between the two ends. The CDR3 loop spans 18 amino acids. The germline V gene has CDR1 SGDLS and CDR2 YYNGEE. Here the CDR3 DNA reads TGTGCCAGCAGCGGAGTCCCCTTGACAGTCATTTACTCCTACGAGCAGTACTTC. This sequence encodes CASSGVPLTVIYSYEQYF.

In this sample, this clone turned up once. The chain couples TRBV6-4 to TRBJ2-2, with D perhaps matching TRBD2 (5 bases). Trimming stripped 0 bases from V and 1 base from J, with 9 bases between. CDR1 is MRHNA, CDR2 SNTAGT, per germline. The CDR3 loop spans 16 amino acids. CDR3 in amino acids: CASSDSPGWNTGELFF. In DNA form, the CDR3 reads TGTGCCAGCAGTGACTCACCGGGATGGAACACCGGGGAGCTGTTTTTT.

This sequence joins TRBV6-5 and TRBJ1-5, with TRBD1 as a possible D gene (5 bases). This CDR3 has 13 amino acids. From germline, CDR1 is MNHEY and CDR2 SVGAGI. Trimming shortened V by 5 bases and J by 4 bases, and 9 bases separated the two germline ends. The CDR3 region is CASSDRNNQPQHF. The CDR3 coding sequence is TGTGCCAGCAGTGACAGAAATAATCAGCCCCAGCATTTT.

The rearrangement uses TRBV6-5 and TRBJ1-3, with 7 bases that match TRBD1. Germline assignment: CDR1 MNHEY and CDR2 SVGAGI. Unmatched junction bases numbered 9, after V lost 6 bases and J lost 4 bases. The CDR3 spans 15 residues. The CDR3 coding sequence is TGTGCCAGCAGACCCCCCCCGGGACAGGGAAACACCATATATTTT. Its protein product is CASRPPPGQGNTIYF.

This clone was recorded a few times. This chain joins TRBV5-1 and TRBJ2-2, with 9 bases aligning to TRBD1. This CDR3 has 17 amino acids. Germline V gene data show CDR1 as SGHRS and CDR2 as YFSETQ. V lost 7 bases and J lost 6; bases outside the gene matches: 16. CDR3 sequence: CASLPGTGLIIAGELFF. The CDR3 DNA reads as TGCGCCAGCCTCCCGGGGACAGGGTTAATTATTGCCGGGGAGCTGTTTTTT.

The chain uses TRBV7-2 and TRBJ1-3, with D maybe TRBD1 (6 bases). CDR1 and CDR2 from the germline V gene are SGHTA and FQGNSA. V was cut by 2 bases and J by 3 bases, with 14 bases left in between. This CDR3 spans 16 amino acids. CDR3 loop: CASSLRGGDFGNTIYF. CDR3 DNA: TGTGCCAGCAGCTTAAGGGGGGGGGACTTTGGAAACACCATATATTTT.

This clone was picked up a small number of times. The chain links TRBV6-1 to TRBJ2-7; D is uncertain. Germline V CDR1 and CDR2: MNHNS, SASEGT. V gave up 2 bases and J gave up 2 bases, with 13 bases separating them. There are 15 residues in the CDR3. The CDR3 nucleotides read TGTGCCAGCAGTGAACGTGAGTACTATCCCTACGAGCAGTACTTC. Translating gives CASSEREYYPYEQYF.

This clone has more than one count but fewer than ten. CDR3 in DNA: TGTGCCAGCAGCGCAAGACAGCTGTCGAACACTGAAGCTTTCTTT. It is translated as CASSARQLSNTEAFF. V gene TRBV7-2 combines with J gene TRBJ1-1, with D possibly being TRBD1 (5 bases). Germline CDR1 reads SGHTA; CDR2 reads FQGNSA. The CDR3 runs to 15 residues. Trimming pared 5 bases from V and 1 base from J, leaving 14 bases between. The full variable domain, with the rest looked up from reference TRBV7-2 and TRBJ1-1, is GAGVSQSPSNKVTEKGKDVELRCDPISGHTALYWYRQSLGQGLEFLIYFQGNSAPDKSGLPSDRFSAERTGGSVSTLTIQRTQQEDSAVYLCASSARQLSNTEAFFGQGTRLTVV.

This clone showed up just once. The chain uses TRBV2 and TRBJ2-3; D is unresolved. This CDR3 spans 15 amino acids. Germline assignment: CDR1 SNHLY and CDR2 FYNNEI. Trimming stripped 2 bases from V and 1 base from J, with 10 bases between. The CDR3 DNA follows: TGTGCCAGCAGTGAACTTTTCTCAGGCACAGATACGCAGTATTTT. Its translation: CASSELFSGTDTQYF.

The V gene is TRBV9, the J gene TRBJ2-3; 8 nucleotides align to TRBD2. V was pared by 2 bases and J by 2 bases, with 4 bases of the junction left unmatched. Germline V gene data show CDR1 as SGDLS and CDR2 as YYNGEE. There are 15 residues in the CDR3. As DNA, the CDR3 is TGTGCCAGCAGCGTGAGCGGGAGTCCCACAGATACGCAGTATTTT. Residues: CASSVSGSPTDTQYF.

V usage is TRBV11-2 and J usage is TRBJ2-7, with 9 bases that match TRBD1. This CDR3 region has 14 residues. Germline V gene sequence: CDR1 SGHAT, CDR2 FQNNGV. J gave up 4 bases and V 5 bases, and 6 bases lay outside the gene matches. CDR3 sequence: CASSDPGQGYEQYF. In DNA form, the CDR3 reads TGTGCCAGCAGCGACCCGGGACAGGGTTACGAGCAGTACTTC.

V is TRBV27 and J is TRBJ2-3; the D is unclear. V was pared by 8 bases and J by 2 bases, with 11 bases between. Germline CDR1 MNHEY, CDR2 SMNVEV (reference sequence). This CDR3 is built from 13 residues. The CDR3 DNA reads as TGTGCCAGCGGCCCGTCCCCCACAGATACGCAGTATTTT. Its protein is CASGPSPTDTQYF.

This sequence joins TRBV5-6 and TRBJ2-5, with D possibly matching TRBD2 (6 bases). Trimming removed 6 bases at V and 4 bases at J, with 16 bases between. CDR1 SGHDT and CDR2 YYEEEE come from the germline V gene. The CDR3 runs 14 residues. In DNA, the CDR3 is TGTGCCAGCACCGCGGAGGGCTTCCGAGAGACCCAGTACTTC. The encoded protein is CASTAEGFRETQYF.

The chain's CDR3 is CASSESRSRGNQPQHF. Here the CDR3 DNA reads TGTGCCAGCAGTGAGTCCCGTTCGCGTGGCAATCAGCCCCAGCATTTT. V is TRBV2 and J is TRBJ1-5; no firm D call. This CDR3 is built from 16 residues. CDR1 and CDR2 (germline): SNHLY, FYNNEI. Deletions cut 3 bases from V and 2 bases from J, with 14 bases between.

There are a few counts of this clone. The chain carries TRBV4-1 and TRBJ2-1; possibly TRBD1 for D (6 bases). The V end lost 2 bases, the J end lost 14 bases, and 16 bases lay between the germline ends. Germline V gene lookup returns CDR1 MGHRA and CDR2 YSYEKL. The CDR3 sequence is 13 residues long. CDR3 loop: CASSQNQGRWKFF. As DNA, the CDR3 is TGCGCCAGCAGCCAAAACCAGGGGCGATGGAAGTTCTTC.

The CDR3 sequence is CASSLDRGYQETQYF. The CDR3 bases are TGCGCCAGCAGCTTGGACCGCGGGTACCAAGAGACCCAGTACTTC. V is TRBV5-1 and J is TRBJ2-5, with TRBD2 as a possible D gene (5 bases). Germline-derived CDR1 and CDR2 are SGHRS and YFSETQ. V was cut by 0 bases and J by 0 bases, with 9 bases left in between. There are 15 residues in the CDR3.

This chain uses TRBV4-1 with TRBJ1-1; 8 bases are shared with TRBD1. V gave up 4 bases and J gave up 0 bases; unmatched junction bases: 7. Germline V gives CDR1 MGHRA, CDR2 YSYEKL. The CDR3 length is 16 residues. CDR3 DNA: TGCGCCAGCAGCCCGCGGACAGGGTCCCTGAACACTGAAGCTTTCTTT. Its translation is CASSPRTGSLNTEAFF.

The chain recombines TRBV9 with TRBJ2-5; no definite D call. In germline, CDR1 is SGDLS, CDR2 YYNGEE. There are 14 residues in the CDR3. The V gene lost 0 bases and the J gene lost 5 bases, with 11 bases spanning the gap. The DNA for the CDR3 is TGTGCCAGCAGCGTAGGCCTAGGTGTGGAGACCCAGTACTTC. As protein: CASSVGLGVETQYF.

The chain recombines TRBV5-1 with TRBJ2-7; TRBD1 aligns across 11 bases. Germline values: CDR1 SGHRS, CDR2 YFSETQ. The V gene end was trimmed by 0 bases and the J gene end by 4 bases; junction bases not matched to a gene: 3. The CDR3 extends over 15 amino acids. CDR3 DNA: TGCGCCAGCAGCTTGGTAGGGGACAGGGGGTACGAGCAGTACTTC. It encodes CASSLVGDRGYEQYF.

The count of this clone is one. V and J are TRBV7-8 and TRBJ2-7, with D perhaps TRBD2 (6 bases). The germline V gene has CDR1 SGHVS and CDR2 FQNEAQ. The CDR3 is made up of 15 amino acids. V was clipped by 2 bases and J by 0 bases, with 11 bases between them. The DNA for the CDR3 is TGTGCCAGCAGCTTAAACGCGGGGAGCTCCTACGAGCAGTACTTC. This sequence encodes CASSLNAGSSYEQYF.

J is TRBJ1-1 and V is TRBV7-9, with 11 bases fitting TRBD1. Germline CDR1 and CDR2: SEHNR and FQNEAQ (reference sequence). The CDR3 consists of 15 residues. Trimming at V came to 6 bases and at J to 6 bases, leaving 9 bases not matched to a gene. The CDR3 bases are TGTGCCAGCAGGTATGGGACAGGGGGAATATCTGAAGCTTTCTTT. Its protein product is CASRYGTGGISEAFF.

The V and J genes are TRBV6-5 and TRBJ2-7; 8 bases match TRBD1. The V and J ends lost 3 bases and 3 bases, in that order; junction bases with no gene match: 4. Germline CDR1 MNHEY, CDR2 SVGAGI. This CDR3 comprises 14 residues. CDR3 protein: CASSYEDRGYEQYF. In nucleotides, the CDR3 is TGTGCCAGCAGTTATGAAGACAGGGGCTACGAGCAGTACTTC.

The genes are TRBV28 and TRBJ1-1; D is undetermined. Germline values: CDR1 MDHEN, CDR2 SYDVKM. The V end was cut by 5 bases, the J end by 9 bases, with 16 bases between. CDR3 size: 13 residues. CDR3 sequence: CASSPPWEEKAFF. For the CDR3, the DNA is TGTGCCAGCAGTCCACCCTGGGAGGAAAAAGCTTTCTTT.

The rearrangement links TRBV6-1 to TRBJ1-1; weak D call: TRBD1 (6 bases). The CDR3 has 15 amino acids. Germline V gene lookup returns CDR1 MNHNS and CDR2 SASEGT. V lost 6 bases, J lost 4 bases, and 18 bases lay in between. The CDR3: CASSIRPGDGTEAFF. The CDR3 DNA reads TGTGCCAGCAGCATTCGACCAGGGGATGGCACTGAAGCTTTCTTT.

This clone has more than one count but fewer than ten. V gene TRBV6-5 combines with J gene TRBJ1-5; 8 positions match TRBD1. The germline V gene has CDR1 MNHEY and CDR2 SVGAGI. CDR3 length equals 15 residues. J lost 3 bases, V lost 6 bases, and 7 bases had no gene match. CDR3 residues: CASRGRQGYNQPQHF. The CDR3 DNA follows: TGTGCCAGCAGGGGGCGACAGGGGTACAATCAGCCCCAGCATTTT.

J is TRBJ2-1 and V is TRBV27; 8 bases are a match to TRBD1. Germline CDR1 is MNHEY and CDR2 is SMNVEV (reference sequence). The CDR3 sequence is 14 residues long. V lost 8 bases, J lost 2 bases, and 5 bases stayed unmatched. Here the CDR3 reads CASCTGGTYNEQFF. In DNA form, the CDR3 reads TGTGCCAGCTGTACAGGGGGGACCTACAATGAGCAGTTCTTC.

In this sample, this clone turned up once. The chain uses TRBV2 and TRBJ1-6; D gene uncertain. The CDR3 covers 15 residues. The ends were cut back, 3 bases at V and 3 bases at J, with 9 bases in the middle. The V gene's germline CDR1 is SNHLY and CDR2 FYNNEI. This CDR3 is CASSDGGNYNSPLHF. In DNA form, the CDR3 reads TGTGCCAGCAGTGATGGAGGGAACTATAATTCACCCCTCCACTTT.